This TCR beta chain comes out of a study of cytomegalovirus exposure and HLA in healthy donors. The CDR3 has 15 amino acids. Trimming cost V 0 bases and J 3 bases; bases outside gene matches: 4. Per germline, CDR1 SGHTA and CDR2 FQGNSA. A multiplex PCR was run with 60 Vbeta primers and 13 Jbeta primers. Only in-frame clones appear in the TCRdb table, and some are missing; sequencing was by immunoSEQ multiplex PCR. The data show roughly 190,000 clones, about three quarters seen once. The specimen sequenced was PBMCs. The V gene is TRBV7-2, the J gene TRBJ1-1, with TRBD1 matching 7 bases. The origin of this receptor is a woman aged 30 to 39 in good health and CMV-seropositive. The CDR3 loop reads CASSLAPTGYTEAFF. Written as DNA, the CDR3 is TGTGCCAGCAGCTTAGCGCCGACAGGGTACACTGAAGCTTTCTTT.